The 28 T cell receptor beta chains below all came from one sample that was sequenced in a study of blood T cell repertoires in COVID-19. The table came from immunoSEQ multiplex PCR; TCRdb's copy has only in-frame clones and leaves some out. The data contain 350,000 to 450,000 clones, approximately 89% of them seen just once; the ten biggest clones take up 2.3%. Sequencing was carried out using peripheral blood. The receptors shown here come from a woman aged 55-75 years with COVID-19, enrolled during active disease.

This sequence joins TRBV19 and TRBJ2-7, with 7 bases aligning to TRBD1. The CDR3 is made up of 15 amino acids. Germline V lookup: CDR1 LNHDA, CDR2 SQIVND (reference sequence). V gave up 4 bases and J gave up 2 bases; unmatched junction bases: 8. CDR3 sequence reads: CASSTGGRVTYEQYF. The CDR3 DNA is TGTGCCAGTAGTACAGGGGGAAGGGTGACCTACGAGCAGTACTTC. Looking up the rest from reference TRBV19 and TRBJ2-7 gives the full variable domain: DGGITQSPKYLFRKEGQNVTLSCEQNLNHDAMYWYRQDPGQGLRLIYYSQIVNDFQKGDIAEGYSVSREKKESFPLTVTSAQKNPTAFYLCASSTGGRVTYEQYFGPGTRLTVT.

The CDR3 DNA reads as TGTGCCAGCAGTATAACAGGAGCAAACTATGGCTACACCTTC. It encodes CASSITGANYGYTF. The chain has TRBV28 and TRBJ1-2; perhaps TRBD1 as D (5 bases). Germline loops: CDR1 MDHEN, CDR2 SYDVKM. Trimming removed 5 bases at V and 2 bases at J, with 12 bases between. The CDR3 loop spans 14 amino acids.

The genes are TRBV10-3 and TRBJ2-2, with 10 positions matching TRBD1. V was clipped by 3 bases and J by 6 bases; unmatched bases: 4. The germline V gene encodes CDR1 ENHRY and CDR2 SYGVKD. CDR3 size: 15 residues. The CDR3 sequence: CAISDGTGVAGELFF. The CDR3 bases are TGTGCCATCAGTGACGGGACAGGGGTGGCCGGGGAGCTGTTTTTT.

CDR3 protein: CASSYEQGRGYTF. The CDR3 DNA reads as TGTGCCAGCAGTTACGAACAGGGTCGCGGCTACACCTTC. This sequence joins TRBV6-5 and TRBJ1-2; D possibly corresponds to TRBD1 (6 bases). This CDR3 is 13 amino acids long. The V gene's germline CDR1 is MNHEY and CDR2 SVGAGI. Trimming left V 2 bases short and J 8 bases short, with 12 bases between.

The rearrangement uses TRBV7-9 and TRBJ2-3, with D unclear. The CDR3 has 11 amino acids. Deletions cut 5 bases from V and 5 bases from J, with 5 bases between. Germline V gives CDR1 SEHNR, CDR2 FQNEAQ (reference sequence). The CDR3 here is CASSIVDTQYF. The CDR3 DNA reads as TGTGCCAGCAGCATCGTAGATACGCAGTATTTT.

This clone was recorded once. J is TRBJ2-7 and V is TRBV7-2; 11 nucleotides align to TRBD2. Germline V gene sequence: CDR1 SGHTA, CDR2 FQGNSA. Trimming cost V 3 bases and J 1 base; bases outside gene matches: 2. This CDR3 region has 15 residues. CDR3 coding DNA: TGTGCCAGCAGCTTCCTAGCGGGGGGTTCCTACGAGCAGTACTTC. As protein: CASSFLAGGSYEQYF.

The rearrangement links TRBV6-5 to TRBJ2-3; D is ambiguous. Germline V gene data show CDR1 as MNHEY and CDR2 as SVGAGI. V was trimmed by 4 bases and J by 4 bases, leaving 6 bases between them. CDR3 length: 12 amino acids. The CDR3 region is CASSSQADTQYF. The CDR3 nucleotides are TGTGCCAGCAGTTCCCAGGCAGATACGCAGTATTTT.

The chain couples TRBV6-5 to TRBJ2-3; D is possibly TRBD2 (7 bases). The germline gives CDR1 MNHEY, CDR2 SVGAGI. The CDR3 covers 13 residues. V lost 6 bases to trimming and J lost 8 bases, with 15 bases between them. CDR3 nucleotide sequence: TGTGCCAGCAGCAAAGGGGGGGGCCGTACGCAGTATTTT. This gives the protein CASSKGGGRTQYF.

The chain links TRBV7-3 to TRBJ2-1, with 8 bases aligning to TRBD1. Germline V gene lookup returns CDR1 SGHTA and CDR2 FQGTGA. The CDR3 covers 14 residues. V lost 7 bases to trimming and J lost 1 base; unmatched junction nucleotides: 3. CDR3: CASTDRGSYNEQFF. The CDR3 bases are TGTGCCAGCACAGACAGGGGTTCCTACAATGAGCAGTTCTTC. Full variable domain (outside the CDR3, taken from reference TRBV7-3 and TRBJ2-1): GAGVSQTPSNKVTEKGKYVELRCDPISGHTALYWYRQSLGQGPEFLIYFQGTGAADDSGLPNDRFFAVRPEGSVSTLKIQRTERGDSAVYLCASTDRGSYNEQFFGPGTRLTVL.

CDR3: CASSTRQGGIDGYTF. CDR3 bases: TGTGCCAGTAGTACAAGACAGGGGGGGATAGATGGCTACACCTTC. This chain links TRBV19 with TRBJ1-2; 9 positions agree with TRBD1. CDR1 and CDR2 (germline): LNHDA, SQIVND (reference sequence). The length of the CDR3 is 15 residues. V gave up 4 bases and J gave up 6 bases; unmatched junction bases: 9. The complete variable domain, with remaining parts taken from reference TRBV19 and TRBJ1-2, reads DGGITQSPKYLFRKEGQNVTLSCEQNLNHDAMYWYRQDPGQGLRLIYYSQIVNDFQKGDIAEGYSVSREKKESFPLTVTSAQKNPTAFYLCASSTRQGGIDGYTFGSGTRLTVV.

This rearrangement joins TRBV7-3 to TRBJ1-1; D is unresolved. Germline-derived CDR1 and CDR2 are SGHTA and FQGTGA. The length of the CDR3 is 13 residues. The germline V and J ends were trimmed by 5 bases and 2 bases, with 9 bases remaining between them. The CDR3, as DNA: TGTGCCAGCAGCCAGATTTATAACACTGAAGCTTTCTTT. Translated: CASSQIYNTEAFF.

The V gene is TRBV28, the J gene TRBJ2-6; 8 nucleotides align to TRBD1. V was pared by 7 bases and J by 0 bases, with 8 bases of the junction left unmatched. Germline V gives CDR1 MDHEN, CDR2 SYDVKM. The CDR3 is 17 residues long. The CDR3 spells CASNFWTGNSGANVLTF. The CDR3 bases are TGTGCCAGCAATTTTTGGACAGGGAACTCTGGGGCCAACGTCCTGACTTTC.

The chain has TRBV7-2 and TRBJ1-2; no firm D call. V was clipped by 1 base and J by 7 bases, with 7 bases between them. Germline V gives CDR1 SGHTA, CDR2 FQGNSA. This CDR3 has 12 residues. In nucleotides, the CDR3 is TGTGCCAGCAGCTTAGTCGGGGTTGGCTACACCTTC. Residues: CASSLVGVGYTF.

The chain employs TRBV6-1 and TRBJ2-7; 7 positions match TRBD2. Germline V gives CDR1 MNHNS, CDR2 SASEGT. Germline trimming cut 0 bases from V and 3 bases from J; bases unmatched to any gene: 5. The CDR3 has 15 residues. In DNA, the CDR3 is TGTGCCAGCAGTGAAGCGCTTCTAGCGGACTACGAGCAGTACTTC. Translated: CASSEALLADYEQYF.

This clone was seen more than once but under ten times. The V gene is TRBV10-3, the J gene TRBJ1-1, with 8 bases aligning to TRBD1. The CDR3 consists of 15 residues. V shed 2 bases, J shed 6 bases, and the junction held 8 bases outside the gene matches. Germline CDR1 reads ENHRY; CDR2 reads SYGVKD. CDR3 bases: TGTGCCATCAGTGAGCCAGGACAGGGCCCCGCTGAAGCTTTCTTT. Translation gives CAISEPGQGPAEAFF.

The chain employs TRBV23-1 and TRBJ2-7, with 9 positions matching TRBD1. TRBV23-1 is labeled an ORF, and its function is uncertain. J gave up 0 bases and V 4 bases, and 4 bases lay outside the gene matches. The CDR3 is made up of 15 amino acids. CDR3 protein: CASSPGTGSSYEQYF. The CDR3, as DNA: TGCGCCAGCAGTCCGGGGACAGGGAGCTCCTACGAGCAGTACTTC.

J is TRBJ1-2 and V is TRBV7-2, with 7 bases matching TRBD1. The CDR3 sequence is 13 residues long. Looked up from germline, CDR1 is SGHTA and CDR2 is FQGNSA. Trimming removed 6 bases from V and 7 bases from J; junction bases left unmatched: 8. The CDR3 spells CASRQTGYGGYTF. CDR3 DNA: TGTGCCAGCAGGCAGACAGGGTATGGTGGCTACACCTTC.

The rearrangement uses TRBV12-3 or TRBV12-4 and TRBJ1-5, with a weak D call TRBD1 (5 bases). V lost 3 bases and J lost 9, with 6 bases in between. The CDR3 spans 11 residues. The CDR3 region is CASSLGLPQHF. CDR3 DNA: TGTGCCAGCAGTTTGGGGCTGCCCCAGCATTTT.

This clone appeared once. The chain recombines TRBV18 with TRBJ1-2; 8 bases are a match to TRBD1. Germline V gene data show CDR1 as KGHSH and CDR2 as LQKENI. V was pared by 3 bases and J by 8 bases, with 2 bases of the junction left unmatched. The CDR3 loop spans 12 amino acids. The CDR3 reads CASSPRGQGYTF. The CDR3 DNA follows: TGTGCCAGCTCACCCAGGGGGCAAGGCTACACCTTC.

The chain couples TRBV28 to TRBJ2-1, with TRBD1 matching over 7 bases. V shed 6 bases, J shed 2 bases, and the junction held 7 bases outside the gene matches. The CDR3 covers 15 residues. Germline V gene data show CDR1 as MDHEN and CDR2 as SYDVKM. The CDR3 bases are TGTGCCAGCAGCCCCCGGGACAGACCCTACAATGAGCAGTTCTTC. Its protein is CASSPRDRPYNEQFF.

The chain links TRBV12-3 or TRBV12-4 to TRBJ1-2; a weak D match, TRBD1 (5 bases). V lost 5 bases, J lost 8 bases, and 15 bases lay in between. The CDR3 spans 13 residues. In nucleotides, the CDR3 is TGTGCCAGCAGTCCAAAAGGGGAACAGGGCTACACCTTC. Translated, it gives CASSPKGEQGYTF.

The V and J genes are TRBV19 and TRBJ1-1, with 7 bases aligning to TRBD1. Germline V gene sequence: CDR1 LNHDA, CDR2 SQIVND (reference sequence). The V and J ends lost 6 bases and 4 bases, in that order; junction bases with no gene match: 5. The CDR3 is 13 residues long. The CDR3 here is CASSPDRSTEAFF. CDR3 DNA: TGTGCCAGTAGCCCGGACAGGAGCACTGAAGCTTTCTTT.

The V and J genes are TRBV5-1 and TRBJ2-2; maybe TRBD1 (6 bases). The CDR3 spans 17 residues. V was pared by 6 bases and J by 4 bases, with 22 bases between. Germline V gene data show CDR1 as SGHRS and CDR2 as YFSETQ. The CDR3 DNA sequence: TGCGCCAGCACCTTTTCCGGGACACCCATTGGCACCGGGGAGCTGTTTTTT. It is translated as CASTFSGTPIGTGELFF.

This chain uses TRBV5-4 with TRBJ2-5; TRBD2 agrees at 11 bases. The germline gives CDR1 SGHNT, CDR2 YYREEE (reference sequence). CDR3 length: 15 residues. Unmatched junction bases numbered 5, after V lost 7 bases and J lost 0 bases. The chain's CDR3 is CASSASGGNQETQYF. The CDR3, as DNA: TGTGCCAGCTCGGCTAGCGGGGGGAACCAAGAGACCCAGTACTTC.

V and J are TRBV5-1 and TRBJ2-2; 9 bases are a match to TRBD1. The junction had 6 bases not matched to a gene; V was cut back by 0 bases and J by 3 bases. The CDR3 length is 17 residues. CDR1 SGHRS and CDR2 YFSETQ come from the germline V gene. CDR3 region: CASSLGRDRVDTGELFF. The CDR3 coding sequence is TGCGCCAGCAGCTTGGGCCGGGACAGGGTGGACACCGGGGAGCTGTTTTTT.

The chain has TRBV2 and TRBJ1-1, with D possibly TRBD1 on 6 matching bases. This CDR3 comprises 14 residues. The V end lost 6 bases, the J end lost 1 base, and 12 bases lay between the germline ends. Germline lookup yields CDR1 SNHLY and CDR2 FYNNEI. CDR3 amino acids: CASRSTGGNTEAFF. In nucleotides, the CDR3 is TGTGCCAGCAGATCGACAGGAGGGAACACTGAAGCTTTCTTT.

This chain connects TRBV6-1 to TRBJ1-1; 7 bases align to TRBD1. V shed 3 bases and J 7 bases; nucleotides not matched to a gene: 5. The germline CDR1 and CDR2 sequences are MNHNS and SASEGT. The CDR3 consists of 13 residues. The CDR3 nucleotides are TGTGCCAGCAGTGAGACAGGGTGGGGTGAAGCTTTCTTT. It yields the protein CASSETGWGEAFF.

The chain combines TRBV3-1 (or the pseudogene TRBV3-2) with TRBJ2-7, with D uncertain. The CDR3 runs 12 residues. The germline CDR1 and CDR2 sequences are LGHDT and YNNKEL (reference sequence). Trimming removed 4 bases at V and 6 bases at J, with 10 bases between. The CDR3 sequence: CASSLRVGEQYF. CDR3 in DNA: TGTGCCAGCAGCCTTCGGGTGGGCGAGCAGTACTTC.